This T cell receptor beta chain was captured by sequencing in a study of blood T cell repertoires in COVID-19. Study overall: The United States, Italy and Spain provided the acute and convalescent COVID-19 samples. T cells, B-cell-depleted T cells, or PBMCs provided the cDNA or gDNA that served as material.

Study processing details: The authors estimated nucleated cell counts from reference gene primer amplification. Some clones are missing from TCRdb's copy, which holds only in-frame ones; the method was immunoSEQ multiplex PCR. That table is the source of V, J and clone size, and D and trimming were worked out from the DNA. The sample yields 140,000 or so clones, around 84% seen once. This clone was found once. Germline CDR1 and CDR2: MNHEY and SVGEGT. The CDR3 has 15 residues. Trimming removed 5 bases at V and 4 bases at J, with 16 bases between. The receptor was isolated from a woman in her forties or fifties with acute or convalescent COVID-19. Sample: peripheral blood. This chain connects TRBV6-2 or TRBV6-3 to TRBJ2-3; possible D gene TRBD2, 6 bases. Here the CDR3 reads CASSPRGNAADTQYF. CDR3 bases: TGTGCCAGCAGTCCCCGGGGGAACGCGGCAGATACGCAGTATTTT.